These 14 T cell receptor beta chains came from one sample sequenced in a study of cytomegalovirus exposure and HLA in healthy donors. Amplification used 60 Vbeta primers and 13 Jbeta primers. Measured with immunoSEQ multiplex PCR; TCRdb has only the in-frame clones, and not every one. The sample lists about 99,000 clones, 78% occurring once. Sequencing was carried out using PBMCs. The source is a woman in her 40s in good health and CMV-seronegative.

This chain uses TRBV19 with TRBJ2-1; possibly TRBD1 for D (5 bases). CDR1 is LNHDA and CDR2 is SQIVND in the germline V gene (reference sequence). The CDR3 has 15 amino acids. The V end was cut by 5 bases, the J end by 1 base, with 12 bases between. Here the CDR3 DNA reads TGTGCCAGTAGTCCCCTGGGGCCTTCCTACAATGAGCAGTTCTTC. Protein: CASSPLGPSYNEQFF.

This rearrangement joins TRBV28 to TRBJ1-2; D not certain. CDR1 is MDHEN, CDR2 SYDVKM, per germline. This CDR3 spans 15 amino acids. Trimming shortened V by 6 bases and J by 4 bases, and 18 bases separated the two germline ends. The CDR3 region is CASSPDPTQVYGYTF. CDR3 sequence (DNA): TGTGCCAGCAGCCCTGACCCGACACAAGTCTATGGCTACACCTTC.

CDR3 DNA sequence: TGTGCCAGCAGTGAACCGGGACAGGGAAGGAATGAGCAGTTCTTC. It specifies CASSEPGQGRNEQFF. The genes are TRBV25-1 and TRBJ2-1, with 9 bases aligning to TRBD1. Trimming at V came to 2 bases and at J to 7 bases, leaving 6 bases not matched to a gene. CDR3 length: 15 residues. Germline CDR1 MGHDK, CDR2 SYGVNS.

In this sample, this clone turned up once. Other DNA sequences in the same sample also yield this CDR3. This chain links TRBV28 with TRBJ2-5; D is possibly TRBD2 (6 bases). The CDR3 covers 14 residues. CDR1 is MDHEN, CDR2 SYDVKM, per germline. Deletions cut 6 bases from V and 1 base from J, with 12 bases between. The CDR3 sequence is CASSPGTSQETQYF. CDR3 nucleotides: TGTGCCAGCAGCCCCGGGACTTCCCAAGAGACCCAGTACTTC.

The chain links TRBV15 to TRBJ2-3; 11 nucleotides agree with TRBD2. The CDR3 consists of 15 residues. Germline V lookup: CDR1 LNHNV, CDR2 YYDKDF (reference sequence). V dropped 5 bases and J dropped 3; count of bases not matched to a gene: 4. The CDR3 reads CATSSTSGKTDTQYF. The DNA of the CDR3 is TGTGCCACCAGCTCGACTAGCGGGAAAACAGATACGCAGTATTTT.

The chain is built from TRBV5-3 and TRBJ1-5; D unresolved. TRBV5-3 is given ORF status, its function remaining uncertain. The ends were cut back, 4 bases at V and 4 bases at J, with 18 bases in the middle. The CDR3 spans 16 residues. As DNA, the CDR3 is TGTGCCAGAAGCCCTCCCCCCAGGTGTGCAAATCAGCCCCAGCATTTT. As protein: CARSPPPRCANQPQHF.

The chain recombines TRBV7-9 with TRBJ2-3; tentative D call: TRBD2 (5 bases). This CDR3 comprises 16 residues. V was pared by 3 bases and J by 6 bases, with 19 bases between. CDR1 is SEHNR, CDR2 FQNEAQ, per germline (reference sequence). This chain's CDR3 is CASSFPPGRAHDTQYF. The CDR3 DNA reads as TGTGCCAGCAGCTTCCCCCCGGGAAGGGCACACGATACGCAGTATTTT.

The CDR3 bases are TGTGCCAGCAGTTTAGAGGGCGGGGAGCTGTTTTTT. Its protein is CASSLEGGELFF. The chain recombines TRBV27 with TRBJ2-2; TRBD2 might be the D (5 bases). Germline CDR1 MNHEY, CDR2 SMNVEV (reference sequence). Trimming removed 2 bases from V and 7 bases from J, with 5 bases in between. The CDR3 totals 12 residues.

The chain is built from TRBV15 and TRBJ2-7; perhaps TRBD1 as D (5 bases). Looked up from germline, CDR1 is LNHNV and CDR2 is YYDKDF (reference sequence). This CDR3 is 15 amino acids long. V lost 1 base to trimming and J lost 5 bases, with 15 bases between them. DNA of the CDR3: TGTGCCACCAGCAGAGGCAGTGGGGCCCCACACGAGCAGTACTTC. It codes for CATSRGSGAPHEQYF. The full variable domain, its missing parts supplied by reference TRBV15 and TRBJ2-7, is DAMVIQNPRYQVTQFGKPVTLSCSQTLNHNVMYWYQQKSSQAPKLLFHYYDKDFNNEADTPDNFQSRRPNTSFCFLDIRSPGLGDTAMYLCATSRGSGAPHEQYFGPGTRLTVT.

This clone has a single count. The CDR3: CASSPRDRVNYGYTF. CDR3 nucleotides: TGTGCCAGCTCACCAAGGGACAGGGTTAACTATGGCTACACCTTC. The chain is built from TRBV18 and TRBJ1-2; 9 nucleotides line up with TRBD1. This CDR3 region has 15 residues. V shed 2 bases and J 1 base; nucleotides not matched to a gene: 2. CDR1 is KGHSH and CDR2 is LQKENI in the germline V gene.

The chain has TRBV5-1 and TRBJ2-7; D not resolved. This CDR3 spans 15 amino acids. CDR1 and CDR2 from the germline V gene are SGHRS and YFSETQ. V shed 1 base and J shed 5 bases, with 16 bases lying between them. The CDR3 loop is CASSLTRGVTDEQYF. The CDR3 nucleotides read TGCGCCAGCAGCTTGACCCGCGGTGTAACGGACGAGCAGTACTTC.

The chain couples TRBV19 to TRBJ2-3; D is unresolved. Trimming cost V 3 bases and J 5 bases, with 12 bases left between them. Germline lookup yields CDR1 LNHDA and CDR2 SQIVND (reference sequence). The CDR3 runs to 14 residues. The CDR3 DNA reads TGTGCCAGTAGTATGACGGCGGCTAGAGATACGCAGTATTTT. This gives the protein CASSMTAARDTQYF.

V is TRBV11-2 and J is TRBJ2-1; 9 positions match TRBD1. This CDR3 contains 14 residues. Germline V gene sequence: CDR1 SGHAT, CDR2 FQNNGV. Trimming cost V 0 bases and J 9 bases; bases outside gene matches: 3. CDR3 sequence reads: CASSLDPGQGEQFF. The CDR3 DNA sequence: TGTGCCAGCAGCTTAGATCCGGGACAGGGTGAGCAGTTCTTC.

The chain carries TRBV29-1 and TRBJ2-7, with 13 bases lining up with TRBD2. Trimming cost V 5 bases and J 0 bases; bases outside gene matches: 10. CDR3 length: 17 residues. Germline CDR1 and CDR2: SQVTM and ANQGSEA. CDR3 residues: CSVLGTSGTRSSYEQYF. CDR3 coding DNA: TGCAGCGTTCTCGGGACTAGCGGGACCCGCAGCTCCTACGAGCAGTACTTC.